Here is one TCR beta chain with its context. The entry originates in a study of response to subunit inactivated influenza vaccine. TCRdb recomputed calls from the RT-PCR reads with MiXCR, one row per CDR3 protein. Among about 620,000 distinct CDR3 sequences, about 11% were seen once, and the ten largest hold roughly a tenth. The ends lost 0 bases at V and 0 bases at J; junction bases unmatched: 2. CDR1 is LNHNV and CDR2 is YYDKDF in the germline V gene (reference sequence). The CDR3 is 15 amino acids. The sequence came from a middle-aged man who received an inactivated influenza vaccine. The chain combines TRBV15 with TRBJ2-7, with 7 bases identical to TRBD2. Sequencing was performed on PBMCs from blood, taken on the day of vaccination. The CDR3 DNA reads TGTGCCACCAGCAGAGAGGGCGGGAGCTCCTACGAGCAGTACTTC. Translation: CATSREGGSSYEQYF.